Described below is a single T cell receptor beta chain sequence and its context. Its antigen is not known. The CDR3 sequence is 16 residues long. CDR1 and CDR2 from the germline V gene are MNHEY and SVGEGT. V dropped 0 bases and J dropped 4 bases, with 12 bases sitting between them. These data come from a study of vaccination effects on CD4 cells after COVID-19. The repertoire was sequenced with immunoSEQ multiplex PCR; TCRdb's copy has only in-frame clones and lacks some. The data hold about 54,000 clones, with around 80% observed a single time. Using viral peptide pools, the ViraFEST assay grew out antigen-specific CD4+ T cells prior to sequencing. Cells that had been cultured for 10 days were the source of isolated CD4+ T cells. Vaccinees lacked prior SARS-CoV-2 infection and tested negative for nucleocapsid antibodies. A density of fewer than 2.5 million PBMC per well was used; these cells were cultured with approximately 10 IU/ml IL-2 and about 9.5 ug/ml peptides. IL-2 medium supplanted half the medium on days 3 and 7.

The sequences come from CD4+ T cells from PBMCs cultured with HCoV-229E spike peptides, collected before COVID-19 vaccination. This TCR came from a human donor who received a COVID-19 vaccine. This chain joins TRBV6-2 or TRBV6-3 and TRBJ2-2; D is undetermined. CDR3 sequence reads: CASSYSSQNPTGELFF. The CDR3, as DNA: TGTGCCAGCAGTTACTCGAGCCAGAATCCCACCGGGGAGCTGTTTTTT.